This TCR beta chain was found in a study of T-cell reconstitution after alpha-beta-depleted transplantation in children (dated by TCRdb to 2016 to 2017). Background on the whole study: T-cell immune reconstitution after TCRalphabeta/CD19-depleted allogeneic hematopoietic cell transplantation in children was quantitatively tracked in the study by means of TCR repertoire profiling.

To note about this clonotype: Which antigen it targets is not known. The sample holds no much larger clone one base away, and base qualities are not on file.

Reading the label with the study, this specimen's treatment or condition is: allogeneic hematopoietic cell transplantation with graft depleted of TCRalphabeta T cells and CD19 B cells. TCRalphabeta/CD19-depleted allogeneic hematopoietic cell grafts were given to the transplant recipients, all of whom were children. The library was produced with PCR. Data came from an Illumina HiSeq 2500. Molecular barcoding was employed in the preparation of TCR libraries, with unique molecular identifiers being used to normalize TCRbeta repertoire quantification. The public reads were reanalyzed by TCRdb: fastp trimming at Q25, MiXCR alignment, in-frame beta chains only. Each entry is one CDR3 protein sequence, shown with its most common DNA and genes. This sample lists about 510,000 distinct CDR3 sequences; about 10% were detected once. The ten most abundant clones make up around 15% of the sample. Study-level results and caveats: Over subsequent months, a decline in hyperexpanded clone frequencies was noted, and after one year, T-cell counts and TCRbeta diversity were mostly ascribed to newly produced T cells. In some patients, the high TCRbeta diversity seen at day 60 was put down to recipient T cells and intrathymic progenitors that had survived conditioning. The apparently early alphabetaT-cell count recovery about two months after transplant was reportedly dependent on only several hundred rapidly expanded clones derived from non-depleted graft cells.

The CDR3 numbers 13 residues from cysteine through phenylalanine. The CDR3 DNA has 39 bases and is translated from base 1. The germline V gene (reference sequence) gives CDR1 as LGHDT and CDR2 as YNNKEL. V gives up 3 bases and J gives up 3 bases, and the segment between their germline ends measures 3 bases. Here the sequenced sample was PBMCs, mostly from graft donor cells, taken 180 days after TCRalphabeta/CD19-depleted stem cell transplant. The chain joins TRBV3-1 to TRBJ1-6; the D gene is unclear. This TCR was recovered from a female patient between 2 and 10 years old who had a stem cell transplant for aplastic anemia, so the T cells may come from the graft donor. The DNA is as follows: TGTGCCAGCAGCCAGGTCTATAATTCACCCCTCCACTTT. This translates into CASSQVYNSPLHF.